This TCR beta chain came from a study of T cell clones after liver transplantation. Sequenced by immunoSEQ multiplex PCR; TCRdb stores in-frame clones only, minus some. The data contain around 120,000 clones, less than 95% of them singletons. CDR3 length equals 14 residues. With 4 bases clipped from V and 7 bases from J, the junction kept 10 bases outside the gene matches. The germline CDR1 and CDR2 sequences are MNHNS and SASEGT. J is TRBJ2-7 and V is TRBV6-1, with 7 bases lining up with TRBD1. Here the sequenced sample was CD4+ T cells from blood, taken 12 months after liver transplant. This clonotype was sampled from a human patient who received a liver transplant. These T cells may partly come from the graft donor. Here the CDR3 reads CASSADREVKEQYF. CDR3 nucleotides: TGTGCCAGCAGTGCAGACAGGGAAGTGAAGGAGCAGTACTTC.